A selection of T cell receptor beta chains follows, all from one sample in a study of blood T cell repertoires in COVID-19. Profiled with immunoSEQ multiplex PCR; TCRdb holds only in-frame clones, not every one. The sample lists fewer than 200,000 clones, 80% to 90% occurring once. The specimen sequenced was peripheral blood. These receptors were taken from a woman over 75 with COVID-19, enrolled during active disease. Each CDR3 is given with its conserved first and last residue. The D gene is left open where the match is weak. Size is omitted from some rows. Given values are once, few, many or a class for expanded clones.

d_call,j_call,clone_size,v_call,cdr3_aa,cdr3_nt
TRBD2,TRBJ2-3,.,TRBV18,CASSPLAGLSTDTQYF,TGTGCCAGCTCACCACTAGCGGGGCTAAGCACAGATACGCAGTATTTT
TRBD1,TRBJ2-2,.,TRBV29-1,CSVGSGQGWTGELFF,TGCAGCGTTGGCTCGGGACAGGGGTGGACCGGGGAGCTGTTTTTT
TRBD2,TRBJ2-2,.,TRBV2,CASRLRSGSNTGELFF,TGTGCCAGCAGACTGCGTAGCGGGAGTAACACCGGGGAGCTGTTTTTT
TRBD2,TRBJ2-2,.,TRBV7-9,CASSQTSGGELFF,TGTGCCAGCAGCCAAACTAGCGGCGGGGAGCTGTTTTTT
TRBD1,TRBJ2-2,.,TRBV5-1,CASSFSGTGETGELFF,TGCGCCAGCAGCTTCTCCGGGACAGGGGAAACCGGGGAGCTGTTTTTT
TRBD1,TRBJ1-5,.,TRBV19,CASSTIRTGDGSNQPQHF,TGTGCCAGTAGTACCATTCGGACAGGGGACGGGAGCAATCAGCCCCAGCATTTT
.,TRBJ2-3,.,TRBV18,CASSPPSLDTQYF,TGTGCCAGCTCACCACCGTCACTAGATACGCAGTATTTT
.,TRBJ1-4,.,TRBV11-2,CASSFSDSHGEKLFF,TGTGCCAGCAGCTTTTCGGACTCCCACGGTGAAAAACTGTTTTTT
TRBD1,TRBJ1-3,.,TRBV19,CASSADRGISGNTIYF,TGTGCCAGTAGTGCGGACAGGGGTATCTCTGGAAACACCATATATTTT
.,TRBJ2-7,.,TRBV9,CASSVGISYEQYF,TGTGCCAGCAGCGTCGGTATCTCCTACGAGCAGTACTTC
TRBD1,TRBJ2-7,.,TRBV28,CASSLAGQGSYEQYF,TGTGCCAGCAGTTTAGCGGGACAGGGGTCCTACGAGCAGTACTTC
.,TRBJ1-5,once,TRBV7-9,CASSLGSDQPQHF,TGTGCCAGCAGCTTAGGTTCGGATCAGCCCCAGCATTTT
.,TRBJ1-2,few,TRBV5-1,CASSLSGREGNYGYTF,TGCGCCAGCAGCTTGTCTGGCAGGGAGGGTAACTATGGCTACACCTTC
TRBD1,TRBJ2-4,.,TRBV28,CASSFRTKGANIQYF,TGTGCCAGCAGTTTCAGGACGAAGGGGGCAAACATTCAGTACTTC
TRBD1,TRBJ2-2,.,TRBV28,CASSFGTGGIGELFF,TGTGCCAGCAGTTTCGGGACAGGGGGGATAGGGGAGCTGTTTTTT
TRBD2,TRBJ2-3,.,TRBV18,CASASRSGGGGDTQYF,TGTGCCAGCGCGTCCCGCAGCGGGGGGGGCGGAGATACGCAGTATTTT
TRBD2,TRBJ2-3,.,TRBV7-8,CASSQLAGRTFSSTDTQYF,TGTGCCAGCAGCCAACTAGCGGGAAGGACCTTTTCTAGCACAGATACGCAGTATTTT
.,TRBJ1-2,.,TRBV5-5,CASSLREEVGTF,TGTGCCAGCAGTCTGAGGGAGGAGGTGGGCACCTTC
TRBD2,TRBJ2-7,.,TRBV5-6,CASSLGLAGGQMAQYF,TGTGCCAGCAGCTTGGGACTAGCGGGGGGACAGATGGCGCAGTACTTC
TRBD2,TRBJ2-7,.,TRBV10-3,CAISDGRPEQYF,TGTGCCATCAGTGACGGGAGGCCAGAGCAGTACTTC
TRBD2,TRBJ2-7,once,TRBV5-1,CASSLPTTSGGSYYEQYF,TGCGCCAGCAGCCTGCCTACAACTAGCGGGGGCTCCTACTACGAGCAGTACTTC
TRBD1,TRBJ1-5,.,TRBV7-9,CASSQGGSNQPQHF,TGTGCCAGCAGCCAGGGGGGAAGCAATCAGCCCCAGCATTTT
.,TRBJ2-7,.,TRBV7-2,CASTMRQVPTYEQYF,TGTGCCAGCACCATGCGACAGGTCCCTACCTACGAGCAGTACTTC
TRBD2,TRBJ2-2,.,TRBV4-2,CASSQESGGGATGELFF,TGTGCCAGCAGCCAAGAAAGCGGCGGGGGGGCCACCGGGGAGCTGTTTTTT
TRBD2,TRBJ2-1,.,TRBV11-3,CASSRTSASYNEQFF,TGTGCCAGCAGCCGAACTAGCGCCTCCTACAATGAGCAGTTCTTC
.,TRBJ1-5,.,TRBV7-3,CASSSGLPNQPQHF,TGTGCCAGCAGTTCGGGACTTCCCAATCAGCCCCAGCATTTT
.,TRBJ2-3,.,TRBV19,CASSLLDTQYF,TGTGCCAGTAGCTTACTGGATACGCAGTATTTT
.,TRBJ1-1,few,TRBV14,CASSPTGFGEAFF,TGTGCCAGCAGCCCAACAGGGTTCGGTGAAGCTTTCTTT